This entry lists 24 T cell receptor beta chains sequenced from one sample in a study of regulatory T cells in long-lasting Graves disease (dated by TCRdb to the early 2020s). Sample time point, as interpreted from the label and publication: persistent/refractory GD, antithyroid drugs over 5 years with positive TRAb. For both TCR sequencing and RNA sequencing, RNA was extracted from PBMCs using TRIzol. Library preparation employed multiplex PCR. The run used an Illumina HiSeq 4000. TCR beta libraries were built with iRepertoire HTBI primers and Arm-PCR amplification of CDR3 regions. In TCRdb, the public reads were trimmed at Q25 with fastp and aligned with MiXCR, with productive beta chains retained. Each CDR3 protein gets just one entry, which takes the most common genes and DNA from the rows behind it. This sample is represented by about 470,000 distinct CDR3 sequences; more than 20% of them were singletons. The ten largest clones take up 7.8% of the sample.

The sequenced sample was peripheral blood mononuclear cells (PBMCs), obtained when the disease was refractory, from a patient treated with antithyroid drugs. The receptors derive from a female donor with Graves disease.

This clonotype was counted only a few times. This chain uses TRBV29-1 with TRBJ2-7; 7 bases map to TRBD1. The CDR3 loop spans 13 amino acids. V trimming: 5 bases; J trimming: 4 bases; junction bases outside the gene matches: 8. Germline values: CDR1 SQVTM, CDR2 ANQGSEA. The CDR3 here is CSVRQGSHYEQYF. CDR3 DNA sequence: TGCAGCGTTAGACAGGGCTCTCATTACGAGCAGTACTTC.

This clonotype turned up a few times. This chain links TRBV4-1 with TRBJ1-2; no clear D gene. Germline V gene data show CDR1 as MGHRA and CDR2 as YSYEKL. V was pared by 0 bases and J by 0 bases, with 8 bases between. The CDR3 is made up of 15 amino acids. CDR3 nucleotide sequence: TGCGCCAGCAGCCAAGATCCAGGCTCTAACTATGGCTACACCTTC. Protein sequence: CASSQDPGSNYGYTF.

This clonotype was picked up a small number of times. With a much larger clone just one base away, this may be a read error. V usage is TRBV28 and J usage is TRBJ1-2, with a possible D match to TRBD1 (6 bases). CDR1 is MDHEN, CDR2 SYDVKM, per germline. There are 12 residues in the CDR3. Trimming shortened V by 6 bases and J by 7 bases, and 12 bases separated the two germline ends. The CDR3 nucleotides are TGTGCCAGCAGCTTACAGGGTACTGGCTACACCTTC. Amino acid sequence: CASSLQGTGYTF.

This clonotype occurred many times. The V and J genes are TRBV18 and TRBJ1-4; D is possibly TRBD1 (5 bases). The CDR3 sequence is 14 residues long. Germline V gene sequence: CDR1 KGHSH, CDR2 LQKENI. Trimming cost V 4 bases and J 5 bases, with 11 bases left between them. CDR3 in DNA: TGTGCCAGCTCACATAGACAGCTAAATGAAAAACTGTTTTTT. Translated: CASSHRQLNEKLFF.

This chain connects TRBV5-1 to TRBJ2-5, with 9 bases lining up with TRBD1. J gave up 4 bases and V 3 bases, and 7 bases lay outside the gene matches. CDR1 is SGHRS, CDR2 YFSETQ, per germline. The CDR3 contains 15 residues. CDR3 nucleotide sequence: TGCGCCAGCAGCTGGGGACAGGGCCTAGGAGAGACCCAGTACTTC. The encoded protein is CASSWGQGLGETQYF.

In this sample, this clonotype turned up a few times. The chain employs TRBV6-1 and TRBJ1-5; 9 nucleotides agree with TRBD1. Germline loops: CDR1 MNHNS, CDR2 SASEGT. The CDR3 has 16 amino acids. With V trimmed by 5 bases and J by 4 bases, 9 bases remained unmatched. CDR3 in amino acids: CASSLVPGQGNQPQHF. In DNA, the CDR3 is TGTGCCAGCAGTCTCGTCCCGGGACAGGGTAATCAGCCCCAGCATTTT.

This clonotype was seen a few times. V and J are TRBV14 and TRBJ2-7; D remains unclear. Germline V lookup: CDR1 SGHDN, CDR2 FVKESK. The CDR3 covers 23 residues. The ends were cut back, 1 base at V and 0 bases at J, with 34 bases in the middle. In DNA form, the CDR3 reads TGTGCCAGCAGCCAAGCGCACAATTCCTACTCGACGGGTAGATTTTCGAGCTCCTACGAGCAGTACTTC. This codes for CASSQAHNSYSTGRFSSSYEQYF.

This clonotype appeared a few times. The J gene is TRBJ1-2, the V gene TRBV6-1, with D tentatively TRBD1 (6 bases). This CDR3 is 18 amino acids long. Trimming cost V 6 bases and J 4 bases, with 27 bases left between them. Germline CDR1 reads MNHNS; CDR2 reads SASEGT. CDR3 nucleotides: TGTGCCAGCAGCTCTAACACTTTTCCGGGACAAGCGGTCTATGGCTACACCTTC. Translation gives CASSSNTFPGQAVYGYTF.

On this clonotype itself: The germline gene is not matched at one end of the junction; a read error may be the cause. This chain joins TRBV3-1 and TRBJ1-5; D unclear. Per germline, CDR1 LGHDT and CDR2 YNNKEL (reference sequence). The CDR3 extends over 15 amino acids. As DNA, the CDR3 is TGTGCCAGCAGCCAAGATTTCGGGAACAATCAGCTCCAGCATTTT. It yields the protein CASSQDFGNNQLQHF.

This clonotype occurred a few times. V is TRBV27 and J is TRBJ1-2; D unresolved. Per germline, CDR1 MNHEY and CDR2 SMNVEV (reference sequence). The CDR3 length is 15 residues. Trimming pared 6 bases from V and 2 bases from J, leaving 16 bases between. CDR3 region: CASSPGYALNYGYTF. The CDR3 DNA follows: TGTGCCAGCAGCCCCGGTTACGCACTGAACTATGGCTACACCTTC.

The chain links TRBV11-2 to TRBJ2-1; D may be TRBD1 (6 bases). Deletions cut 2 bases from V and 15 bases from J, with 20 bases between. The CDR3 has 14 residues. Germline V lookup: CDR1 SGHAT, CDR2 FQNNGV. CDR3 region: CASSLRLGDNRRFF. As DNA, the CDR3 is TGTGCCAGCAGCTTACGGCTAGGGGACAACCGTCGGTTCTTC.

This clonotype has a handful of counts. CDR3 in amino acids: CASSIGTHYEQYF. Written as DNA, the CDR3 is TGTGCCAGTAGTATAGGAACCCACTACGAGCAGTACTTC. V is TRBV19 and J is TRBJ2-7; D remains unclear. Germline CDR1 is LNHDA and CDR2 is SQIVND (reference sequence). Trimming removed 1 base from V and 3 bases from J, with 7 bases in between. The CDR3 runs 13 residues.

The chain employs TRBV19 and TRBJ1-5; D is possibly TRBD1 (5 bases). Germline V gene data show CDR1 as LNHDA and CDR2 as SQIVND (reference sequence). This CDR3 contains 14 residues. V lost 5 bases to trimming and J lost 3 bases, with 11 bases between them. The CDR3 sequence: CASSGQGTNQPQHF. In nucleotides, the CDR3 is TGTGCCAGTAGTGGCCAGGGTACCAATCAGCCCCAGCATTTT.

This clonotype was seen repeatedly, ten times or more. The CDR3 DNA is TGTGCCAGCAGTGAACACGGGGAGCTGTTTTTT. Residues: CASSEHGELFF. The gene calls are TRBV2 and TRBJ2-2; no firm D call. V lost 2 bases and J lost 7, with 2 bases in between. Germline values: CDR1 SNHLY, CDR2 FYNNEI. The CDR3 spans 11 residues.

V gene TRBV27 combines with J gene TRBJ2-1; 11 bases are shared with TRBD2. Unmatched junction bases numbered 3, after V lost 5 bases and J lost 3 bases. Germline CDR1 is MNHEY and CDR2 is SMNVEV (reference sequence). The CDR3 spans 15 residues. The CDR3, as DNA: TGTGCCAGCAGTCGAGGACTAGCGGGCTACAATGAGCAGTTCTTC. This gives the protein CASSRGLAGYNEQFF.

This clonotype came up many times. CDR3 nucleotides: TGCAGTGCTAGTAGACAACGGACGGCGTTGGACACTGAAGCTTTCTTT. This encodes CSASRQRTALDTEAFF. The rearrangement joins TRBV20-1 to TRBJ1-1, with no clear D. The ends were cut back, 3 bases at V and 3 bases at J, with 20 bases in the middle. CDR3 length: 16 residues. Germline lookup yields CDR1 DFQATT and CDR2 SNEGSKA (reference sequence).

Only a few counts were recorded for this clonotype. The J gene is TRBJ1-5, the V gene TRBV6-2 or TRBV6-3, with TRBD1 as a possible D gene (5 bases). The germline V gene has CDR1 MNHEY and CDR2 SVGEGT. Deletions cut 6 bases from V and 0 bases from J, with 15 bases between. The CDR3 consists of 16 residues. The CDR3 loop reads CASRPHRDPSNQPQHF. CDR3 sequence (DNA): TGTGCCAGCAGACCACACCGGGACCCTAGCAATCAGCCCCAGCATTTT.

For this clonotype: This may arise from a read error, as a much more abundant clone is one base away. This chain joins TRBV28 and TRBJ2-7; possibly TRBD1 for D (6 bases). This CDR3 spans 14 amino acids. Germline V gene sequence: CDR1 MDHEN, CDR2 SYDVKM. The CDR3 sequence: CASSYGQYTYGQYF. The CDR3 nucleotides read TGTGCCAGCAGCTACGGACAGTACACCTACGGGCAGTACTTC.

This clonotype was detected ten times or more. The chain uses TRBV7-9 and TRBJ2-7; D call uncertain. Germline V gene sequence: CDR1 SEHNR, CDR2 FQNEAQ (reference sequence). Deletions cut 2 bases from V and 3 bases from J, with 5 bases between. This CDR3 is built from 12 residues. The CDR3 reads CASSLQSYEQYF. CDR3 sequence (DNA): TGTGCCAGCAGCTTACAAAGCTACGAGCAGTACTTC.

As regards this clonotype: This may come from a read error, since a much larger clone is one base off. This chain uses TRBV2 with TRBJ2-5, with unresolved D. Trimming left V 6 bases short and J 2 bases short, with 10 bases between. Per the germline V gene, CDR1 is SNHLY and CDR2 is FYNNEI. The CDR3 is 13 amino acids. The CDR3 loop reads CASSKGQQETQYF. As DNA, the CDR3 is TGTGCCAGCAGCAAGGGCCAGCAAGAGACCCAGTACTTC.

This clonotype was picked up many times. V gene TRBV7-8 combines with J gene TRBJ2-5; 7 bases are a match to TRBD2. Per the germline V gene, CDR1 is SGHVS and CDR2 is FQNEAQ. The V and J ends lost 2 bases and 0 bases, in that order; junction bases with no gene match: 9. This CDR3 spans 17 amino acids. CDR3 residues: CASSLSVGGIYQETQYF. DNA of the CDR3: TGTGCCAGCAGCTTATCTGTGGGAGGGATTTACCAAGAGACCCAGTACTTC.

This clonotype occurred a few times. For the CDR3, the DNA is TGCAGTGCTAGAGATCAGCGCTACGAGCAGTACTTC. This encodes CSARDQRYEQYF. The chain couples TRBV20-1 to TRBJ2-7; D uncertain. Between the trimmed V and J ends, which lost 0 bases and 3 bases, there was a span of 6 bases. Germline-derived CDR1 and CDR2 are DFQATT and SNEGSKA (reference sequence). The CDR3 is 12 amino acids.

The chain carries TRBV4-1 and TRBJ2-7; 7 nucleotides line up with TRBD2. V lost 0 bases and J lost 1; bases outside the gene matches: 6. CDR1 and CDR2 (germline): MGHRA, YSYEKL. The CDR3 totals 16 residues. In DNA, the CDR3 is TGCGCCAGCAGCCAAGAAGTAGGCGGGAGTTCCTACGAGCAGTACTTC. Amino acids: CASSQEVGGSSYEQYF.

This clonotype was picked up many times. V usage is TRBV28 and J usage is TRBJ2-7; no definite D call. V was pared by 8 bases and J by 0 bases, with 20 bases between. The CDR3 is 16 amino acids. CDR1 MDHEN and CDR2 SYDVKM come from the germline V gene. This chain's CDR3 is CASGYYYIAPSYEQYF. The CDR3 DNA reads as TGTGCCAGCGGATATTATTACATCGCCCCCTCCTACGAGCAGTACTTC.